This T cell receptor (beta chain) appears in the sequencing data of a study of blood T cell repertoires in COVID-19 (TCRdb year 2020). For the study in its entirety: Samples from collaborators originated in the United States, Italy and Spain and spanned both the acute and convalescent phases of COVID-19. The prospective study material was composed of cDNA or gDNA derived from T cells, B-cell-depleted T cells, or PBMCs. Subjects who had been exposed to COVID-19, were actively infected with it, or had recovered from it provided the deeply sampled blood TCRbeta repertoires that made up the dataset. The repertoires were released in a freely available public database intended as a resource for research on the immune response to SARS-CoV-2. Samples were obtained from the ongoing ImmuneRACE study (first 160 participants) and from about 1,300 subjects provided by 6 global collaborators. A de-identified subject ID, COVID-19 status, age in years and sex were almost always included in the sample metadata. Where HLA class I and class II types were available, the types were taken from metadata supplied by the sample provider, not from assay-based typing. The paper as a whole reports these results and caveats: Clinical and demographic metadata were provided uncurated, with the amount varying by source and participant.

CDR1 is given as MNHEY and CDR2 as SVGAGI, both from the germline V gene. The CDR3 sequence holds 15 residues, the cysteine and phenylalanine included. CDR3 DNA only is kept here, 45 bases in frame from base 1. V loses 6 bases of germline sequence and J loses 0 bases, and the interval between the two ends is 14 bases. At one collaborating source in Seattle, patients were enrolled during active infection and were followed longitudinally through the course of disease. Collaborating institutions collected whole blood in K2EDTA tubes following their own protocols. Collaborator samples were shipped for TCRbeta analysis as frozen whole blood, isolated PBMCs, or DNA extracted from either sample type. Points on this clone: Its cognate antigen has yet to be identified. No base quality values were provided; no much bigger clone lies one nucleotide off.

TCRbeta CDR3 regions were amplified from genomic DNA by means of the immunoSEQ Assay, a bias-controlled multiplex PCR. In the source study's methods: The number of nucleated cells in each sample was estimated from the amplification of reference gene primers within the assay. To quantify the absolute abundance of each unique TCRbeta CDR3 rearrangement, sequence reads were collapsed and filtered. For each sample, productive Simpson clonality was calculated by taking the square root of Simpson's diversity index across productive rearrangements. TCRdb re-hosts the immuneACCESS table, in-frame sequences only. Its copies lack some clones; in the studies checked, an unresolved V gene accounts for under half of them, and the cause for the rest is not known. V, J and clone size derive from that table, while D and trimming were established from the DNA sequence. The sample profile shows hundreds of thousands of clones; approximately 92% of them were found once. The ten largest make up 0.9% of the sample.

Sequences were obtained from peripheral blood. This TCR derives from a man aged 18 to 35 with COVID-19, enrolled during active disease. The rearrangement combines TRBV6-5 with TRBJ1-1, with the D gene call left open. The CDR3 has the sequence CASRSRRGVNTEAFF. The DNA is as follows: TGTGCCAGCAGGTCCCGGAGAGGCGTGAACACTGAAGCTTTCTTT.